The rows below give T cell receptor beta chains drawn from one sample of a study of blood T cell repertoires in COVID-19. Clones were read by immunoSEQ multiplex PCR, and TCRdb kept only the in-frame ones, dropping some. The sample yields 100,000 to 150,000 clones, 81% seen once. Sequencing was carried out using peripheral blood. The receptors were sampled from a woman aged 50 to 60 with acute or convalescent COVID-19. Each CDR3 is given with its conserved first and last residue. D genes are given only for firm matches. For some rows the clone size is stated as once, few or many, or as a class when expanded; others skip it.

abundance	d_gene	v_gene	j_gene	CDR3nt	CDR3aa
NA	TRBD1	TRBV3-1/TRBV3-2	TRBJ1-2	TGTGCCAGCAGCAAAAAGACAGGGAATAGTTATGGCTACACCTTC	CASSKKTGNSYGYTF
NA	TRBD2	TRBV28	TRBJ2-1	TGTGCCAGCACCCGATCGGTTGCTAGCGGGAGCAATGAGCAGTTCTTC	CASTRSVASGSNEQFF
NA	NA	TRBV28	TRBJ2-7	TGTGCCAGCAGCCGACTTGGTACCAAGCAGTACTTC	CASSRLGTKQYF
NA	NA	TRBV6-6	TRBJ1-2	TGTGCCAGCAGTTACGAGACAGCGAACTATGGCTACACCTTC	CASSYETANYGYTF
NA	NA	TRBV5-1	TRBJ1-1	TGCGCCACCCGGTCCGGGACAAATTTTAACACTGAAGCTTTCTTT	CATRSGTNFNTEAFF
NA	TRBD2	TRBV27	TRBJ2-7	TGTGCCAGCAGTTTTGCTGCTAGCGGGAATCAGCAGTACTTC	CASSFAASGNQQYF
NA	NA	TRBV28	TRBJ1-1	TGTGCCAGCAGTTCCCTAAACAGTGAAGCTTTCTTT	CASSSLNSEAFF
NA	TRBD1	TRBV7-8	TRBJ1-4	TGTGCCAGCAGCTCAGGACAGGGGTGGTCTAATGAAAAACTGTTTTTT	CASSSGQGWSNEKLFF
NA	NA	TRBV29-1	TRBJ2-3	TGCAGCGTCCAACTAACAGGGAGTACAGATACGCAGTATTTT	CSVQLTGSTDTQYF
NA	NA	TRBV6-5	TRBJ2-1	TGTGCCAGCAGTTCGTTTAGGGGTGAGCAGTTCTTC	CASSSFRGEQFF
NA	NA	TRBV6-6	TRBJ1-1	TGTGCCAGCAGTTACTCGCGGGTGGACACTGAAGCTTTCTTT	CASSYSRVDTEAFF
few	NA	TRBV28	TRBJ1-2	TGTGCCAGCAGTTTTTCCCGGGGAAGCTATGGCTACACCTTC	CASSFSRGSYGYTF
NA	TRBD1	TRBV28	TRBJ1-4	TGTGCCAGCAGCGTCGTCGGGGACAGGGCTTCAAAACTGTTTTTT	CASSVVGDRASKLFF
NA	TRBD1	TRBV9	TRBJ2-3	TGTGCCAGCAGCCGACAGGGTATCAACACAGATACGCAGTATTTT	CASSRQGINTDTQYF
NA	NA	TRBV4-1	TRBJ2-2	TGCGCCAGCAGCCAAGACGAGAGGGTTAAAACCGGGGAGCTGTTTTTT	CASSQDERVKTGELFF
NA	NA	TRBV29-1	TRBJ2-7	TGCAGCGTTGTAGTCCAGGGACTCGAGCAGTACTTC	CSVVVQGLEQYF
NA	TRBD1	TRBV10-3	TRBJ1-1	TGTGCCATCAGTGACCGGGACAGGGTGAACACTGAAGCTTTCTTT	CAISDRDRVNTEAFF
NA	NA	TRBV6-6	TRBJ2-5	TGTGCCAGCAGTTATTCGGGGAAACAAGAGACCCAGTACTTC	CASSYSGKQETQYF
NA	TRBD1	TRBV10-3	TRBJ1-2	TGTGCCATCAGTATTGACAGGGGGAAGTGGGGCTACACCTTC	CAISIDRGKWGYTF
NA	NA	TRBV5-1	TRBJ1-1	TGCGCCAGCAGCTTGTCTCCCCCAGGGCTGAACACTGAAGCTTTCTTT	CASSLSPPGLNTEAFF
NA	TRBD1	TRBV15	TRBJ1-2	TGTGCCACCAGCAGAGGGGGGACAGACTTCTATGGCTACACCTTC	CATSRGGTDFYGYTF
NA	NA	TRBV12-2	TRBJ2-1	TGTGCAAGTCGCTTAGTTGGTCCGACTAGCGGGGGGTTTTACAATGAGCAGTTCTTC	CASRLVGPTSGGFYNEQFF
few	TRBD2	TRBV28	TRBJ2-1	TGTGCCTTCAAGGCTAGCGGGAGGGATGAGCAGTTCTTC	CAFKASGRDEQFF
once	TRBD1	TRBV9	TRBJ2-2	TGTGCCAGCAGCACCCGGACAGGGGGCACCGGGGAGCTGTTTTTT	CASSTRTGGTGELFF
NA	NA	TRBV2	TRBJ2-3	TGTGCCAGCAGCGCCACTAGGTACGATACGCAGTATTTT	CASSATRYDTQYF
NA	NA	TRBV11-2	TRBJ2-1	TGTGCCAGCAGCCTAGGTCGGATGGGCTCCACAGAATCCTACAATGAGCAGTTCTTC	CASSLGRMGSTESYNEQFF
NA	NA	TRBV27	TRBJ1-6	TGTGCCAGCAGTCGAGACCAAACAGGTTACTCCTATAATTCACCCCTCCACTTT	CASSRDQTGYSYNSPLHF
NA	TRBD1	TRBV10-1	TRBJ2-1	TGCGCCAGCAGTGTCTCAGGGGGAAACAATGAGCAGTTCTTC	CASSVSGGNNEQFF
NA	NA	TRBV7-2	TRBJ1-6	TGTGCCAGCAGCACGACAGGAACCAATAATTCACCCCTCCACTTT	CASSTTGTNNSPLHF
NA	NA	TRBV10-1	TRBJ1-1	TGCGCCAGCAGTGGACAGGTGAACACTGAAGCTTTCTTT	CASSGQVNTEAFF
NA	TRBD2	TRBV13	TRBJ2-7	TGTGCCAGCAGCTCTCAGACTAGCTGGGGCTACGAGCAGTACTTC	CASSSQTSWGYEQYF
NA	TRBD1	TRBV20-1	TRBJ1-2	TGCAGTGCTTGGGACAGGGGTCCATACACCTTC	CSAWDRGPYTF
NA	TRBD1	TRBV6-4	TRBJ2-3	TGTGCCAGCAGTGACGGGACAGGGGGCGCAGATACGCAGTATTTT	CASSDGTGGADTQYF
NA	TRBD2	TRBV7-9	TRBJ2-1	TGTGCCAGCAGCTTAGGGAGGACTAGCGGGAGGGCCGGGGACAATGAGCAGTTCTTC	CASSLGRTSGRAGDNEQFF
NA	NA	TRBV15	TRBJ1-3	TGTGCCACCAGCACAAGATCGATGAACACTGGAAACACCATATATTTT	CATSTRSMNTGNTIYF